The 26 T cell receptor beta chains presented below share a single source sample, sequenced in a study of shared clonotypes between healthy human individuals. TCRdb's copy holds only in-frame clones and misses some; the assay was immunoSEQ multiplex PCR. The sample lists under 600,000 clones, 75% to 80% occurring once. Specimen: PBMCs. These receptors originate from a middle-aged woman in good health. Some clones in this sample may be carry-over from other donors' samples.

V usage is TRBV28 and J usage is TRBJ1-5; D gene uncertain. The CDR3 contains 10 residues. Germline V gene lookup returns CDR1 MDHEN and CDR2 SYDVKM. V was shortened by 5 bases and J by 6 bases, with 2 bases between the two germline ends. DNA of the CDR3: TGTGCCAGCAGTGGTCAGCCCCAGCATTTT. This codes for CASSGQPQHF.

This chain links TRBV5-1 with TRBJ2-7, with D maybe TRBD1 (6 bases). Germline V gene lookup returns CDR1 SGHRS and CDR2 YFSETQ. Trimming stripped 4 bases from V and 5 bases from J, with 16 bases between. This CDR3 has 14 residues. CDR3 sequence reads: CASSQQQGSDEQYF. CDR3 in DNA: TGCGCCAGCAGCCAACAACAGGGAAGCGACGAGCAGTACTTC.

The chain is built from TRBV27 and TRBJ2-4, with D maybe TRBD1 (6 bases). V was clipped by 3 bases and J by 0 bases, with 18 bases between them. Looked up from germline, CDR1 is MNHEY and CDR2 is SMNVEV (reference sequence). The CDR3 covers 18 residues. CDR3 in amino acids: CASSLGARAGLAKNIQYF. The CDR3 DNA follows: TGTGCCAGCAGTTTGGGGGCAAGGGCAGGACTAGCCAAAAACATTCAGTACTTC.

About this clone: This could be a read error, since a much larger clone is one nucleotide away. The chain combines TRBV28 with TRBJ2-2; D gene ambiguous. The germline CDR1 and CDR2 sequences are MDHEN and SYDVKM. This CDR3 spans 12 amino acids. Trimming cost V 5 bases and J 5 bases, with 6 bases left between them. The CDR3 nucleotides are TGTGCCAGCAGTCCACCGACCGGGGAGCTGTTTTTT. This gives the protein CASSPPTGELFF.

The J gene is TRBJ2-3, the V gene TRBV5-4; maybe TRBD1 (6 bases). This CDR3 spans 13 amino acids. The V end was cut by 5 bases, the J end by 5 bases, with 12 bases between. Germline CDR1 SGHNT, CDR2 YYREEE (reference sequence). The CDR3 region has the DNA TGTGCCAGCAGGACCCAGGGGAAAGATACGCAGTATTTT. Protein sequence: CASRTQGKDTQYF.

In nucleotides, the CDR3 is TGTGCCAGCAGTTTTGTGATCGGTTGGACCGGGGAGCTGTTTTTT. It yields the protein CASSFVIGWTGELFF. This chain links TRBV28 with TRBJ2-2; D unresolved. The CDR3 loop spans 15 amino acids. Germline V gives CDR1 MDHEN, CDR2 SYDVKM. Trimming removed 3 bases from V and 5 bases from J, with 13 bases in between.

The chain employs TRBV7-8 and TRBJ1-3; the D is unclear. CDR3 length: 14 residues. The germline V gene has CDR1 SGHVS and CDR2 FQNEAQ. Trimming removed 1 base at V and 2 bases at J, with 6 bases between. In DNA form, the CDR3 reads TGTGCCAGCAGCTTAGGGCAGGCTGGAAACACCATATATTTT. As protein: CASSLGQAGNTIYF.

In this sample, this clone turned up once. This chain connects TRBV30 to TRBJ1-2; D is perhaps TRBD1 (6 bases). The CDR3 loop spans 12 amino acids. V lost 4 bases and J lost 4, with 10 bases in between. Per germline, CDR1 GTSNPN and CDR2 SVGIG (reference sequence). The CDR3 DNA sequence: TGTGCCTGGACCCCGACAGGCTATGGCTACACCTTC. Translating it yields CAWTPTGYGYTF.

The V and J genes are TRBV10-3 and TRBJ2-1, with D possibly matching TRBD2 (6 bases). Germline CDR1 and CDR2: ENHRY and SYGVKD. V was trimmed by 4 bases and J by 2 bases, leaving 9 bases between them. This CDR3 region has 14 residues. The CDR3 coding sequence is TGTGCCATCAGTGCCGGGAGTGCCTACAATGAGCAGTTCTTC. It codes for CAISAGSAYNEQFF.

The chain uses TRBV7-2 and TRBJ2-2; possibly TRBD1 or TRBD2 for D (5 bases each). Deletions cut 5 bases from V and 2 bases from J, with 12 bases between. Germline CDR1 and CDR2: SGHTA and FQGNSA. The CDR3 totals 15 residues. The CDR3 loop reads CASSERGGNTGELFF. The CDR3 DNA follows: TGTGCCAGCAGCGAACGTGGGGGAAACACCGGGGAGCTGTTTTTT.

V usage is TRBV28 and J usage is TRBJ2-1, with 12 nucleotides matching TRBD2. CDR1 is MDHEN, CDR2 SYDVKM, per germline. The CDR3 totals 17 residues. V shed 4 bases, J shed 4 bases, and the junction held 8 bases outside the gene matches. This chain's CDR3 is CASSSPRTSGTYNEQFF. The CDR3 region has the DNA TGTGCCAGCAGTTCCCCGCGGACTAGCGGGACGTACAATGAGCAGTTCTTC.

The CDR3, as DNA: TGTGCCAGCAGAGTCCCGGGACAGGGGGCGTACGAGCAGTACTTC. Its protein is CASRVPGQGAYEQYF. The chain joins TRBV28 to TRBJ2-7; 12 nucleotides line up with TRBD1. The CDR3 loop spans 15 amino acids. The junction had 7 bases not matched to a gene; V was cut back by 6 bases and J by 4 bases. The germline V gene has CDR1 MDHEN and CDR2 SYDVKM.

This chain joins TRBV7-3 and TRBJ1-5, with 8 bases lining up with TRBD1. This CDR3 has 13 residues. With 4 bases clipped from V and 7 bases from J, the junction kept 3 bases outside the gene matches. The germline V gene has CDR1 SGHTA and CDR2 FQGTGA. For the CDR3, the DNA is TGTGCCAGCAGCTCCGACAGGGGACAGCCCCAGCATTTT. Its translation is CASSSDRGQPQHF.

V usage is TRBV5-1 and J usage is TRBJ1-4; unclear D gene. V was shortened by 4 bases and J by 5 bases, with 12 bases between the two germline ends. Germline V gene lookup returns CDR1 SGHRS and CDR2 YFSETQ. CDR3 length equals 14 residues. The CDR3 loop reads CASSPNTGNEKLFF. The CDR3, as DNA: TGCGCCAGCAGCCCGAACACGGGCAATGAAAAACTGTTTTTT.

J is TRBJ1-2 and V is TRBV28, with 11 bases aligning to TRBD1. V shed 8 bases and J 3 bases; nucleotides not matched to a gene: 8. Germline V gene lookup returns CDR1 MDHEN and CDR2 SYDVKM. The CDR3 covers 15 residues. CDR3 protein: CASRKAGQGDYGYTF. The CDR3 DNA reads as TGTGCCAGCCGGAAGGCGGGACAGGGGGACTATGGCTACACCTTC.

The chain carries TRBV18 and TRBJ2-7, with 9 bases lining up with TRBD1. This CDR3 spans 16 amino acids. Germline V gene data show CDR1 as KGHSH and CDR2 as LQKENI. Unmatched junction bases numbered 5, after V lost 0 bases and J lost 2 bases. CDR3 in DNA: TGTGCCAGCTCACCACCGGGGGACAGGGTGACCTACGAGCAGTACTTC. It codes for CASSPPGDRVTYEQYF. The whole variable domain, filled in from reference TRBV18 and TRBJ2-7, reads NAGVMQNPRHLVRRRGQEARLRCSPMKGHSHVYWYRQLPEEGLKFMVYLQKENIIDESGMPKERFSAEFPKEGPSILRIQQVVRGDSAAYFCASSPPGDRVTYEQYFGPGTRLTVT.

The chain links TRBV5-1 to TRBJ2-5; either TRBD1 or TRBD2 may supply D (6 bases each). V dropped 4 bases and J dropped 5 bases, with 18 bases sitting between them. CDR3 length equals 15 residues. Per the germline V gene, CDR1 is SGHRS and CDR2 is YFSETQ. This CDR3 reads CASSATMGGWETQYF. CDR3 coding DNA: TGCGCCAGCAGCGCGACCATGGGGGGCTGGGAGACCCAGTACTTC.

This sequence joins TRBV7-2 and TRBJ1-1; 9 positions match TRBD1. The germline V gene encodes CDR1 SGHTA and CDR2 FQGNSA. The CDR3 totals 15 residues. V lost 3 bases and J lost 4; bases outside the gene matches: 6. Here the CDR3 reads CASSFGGQGPTEAFF. Written as DNA, the CDR3 is TGTGCCAGCAGCTTCGGAGGACAGGGGCCCACTGAAGCTTTCTTT.

V and J are TRBV28 and TRBJ1-6, with D maybe TRBD1 (5 bases). Germline CDR1 reads MDHEN; CDR2 reads SYDVKM. CDR3 length: 13 residues. V was trimmed by 7 bases and J by 7 bases, leaving 11 bases between them. Here the CDR3 reads CASKGNPNSPLHF. Written as DNA, the CDR3 is TGTGCCAGCAAGGGGAACCCGAATTCACCCCTCCACTTT.

The chain recombines TRBV5-4 with TRBJ2-7; 10 positions agree with TRBD2. Trimming took 3 bases from V and 1 from J; bases not matched to a gene: 4. This CDR3 comprises 15 residues. CDR1 is SGHNT and CDR2 is YYREEE in the germline V gene (reference sequence). The CDR3 sequence is CASSYTSGTSYEQYF. For the CDR3, the DNA is TGTGCCAGCAGCTACACTAGCGGGACTTCCTACGAGCAGTACTTC.

V gene TRBV28 combines with J gene TRBJ2-3, with D uncertain. CDR1 and CDR2 from the germline V gene are MDHEN and SYDVKM. The CDR3 extends over 10 amino acids. The V gene lost 6 bases and the J gene lost 9 bases, with 7 bases spanning the gap. DNA for the CDR3: TGTGCCAGCAGGCTGGGGACGCAGTATTTT. This gives the protein CASRLGTQYF. Looking up the rest from reference TRBV28 and TRBJ2-3 gives the full variable domain: DVKVTQSSRYLVKRTGEKVFLECVQDMDHENMFWYRQDPGLGLRLIYFSYDVKMKEKGDIPEGYSVSREKKERFSLILESASTNQTSMYLCASRLGTQYFGPGTRLTVL.

This rearrangement joins TRBV4-1 to TRBJ2-2, with 7 bases fitting TRBD2. The J segment lost 7 bases and the V segment lost 0 bases, leaving 5 bases of the junction unmatched. CDR1 and CDR2 (germline): MGHRA, YSYEKL. The CDR3 loop spans 15 amino acids. In DNA, the CDR3 is TGCGCCAGCAGCCAAGACAGTGGGAGGGTCGGGGAGCTGTTTTTT. Amino acid sequence: CASSQDSGRVGELFF.

This chain links TRBV28 with TRBJ1-3, with TRBD1 matching 9 bases. CDR3 length: 17 residues. Germline V gene sequence: CDR1 MDHEN, CDR2 SYDVKM. V shed 5 bases, J shed 1 base, and the junction held 9 bases outside the gene matches. CDR3 coding DNA: TGTGCCAGCAGTCCCTCAGGACAGGGGAGATCTGGAAACACCATATATTTT. It is translated as CASSPSGQGRSGNTIYF.

The chain is built from TRBV25-1 and TRBJ1-2; D call uncertain. V was shortened by 3 bases and J by 11 bases, with 16 bases between the two germline ends. The CDR3 has 13 amino acids. The germline V gene encodes CDR1 MGHDK and CDR2 SYGVNS. CDR3 loop: CASSDPSGPFYTF. The CDR3 DNA sequence: TGTGCCAGCAGTGACCCCTCCGGGCCCTTTTACACCTTC.

CDR3 in amino acids: CASSSQRSNTGELFF. CDR3 DNA: TGCGCCAGCAGCTCCCAGCGGAGCAACACCGGGGAGCTGTTTTTT. V gene TRBV5-1 combines with J gene TRBJ2-2, with a tentative D call TRBD2 (5 bases). Trimming shortened V by 3 bases and J by 2 bases, and 11 bases separated the two germline ends. CDR3 size: 15 residues. Germline V gene lookup returns CDR1 SGHRS and CDR2 YFSETQ.

This clone occurred many times. The genes are TRBV15 and TRBJ1-1, with D possibly TRBD1 on 5 matching bases. CDR1 is LNHNV and CDR2 is YYDKDF in the germline V gene (reference sequence). With 8 bases removed from V and 5 bases from J, the gap between germline ends came to 15 bases. This CDR3 contains 13 residues. CDR3 protein: CATGAWGVTEAFF. DNA of the CDR3: TGTGCCACCGGCGCATGGGGGGTAACTGAAGCTTTCTTT.